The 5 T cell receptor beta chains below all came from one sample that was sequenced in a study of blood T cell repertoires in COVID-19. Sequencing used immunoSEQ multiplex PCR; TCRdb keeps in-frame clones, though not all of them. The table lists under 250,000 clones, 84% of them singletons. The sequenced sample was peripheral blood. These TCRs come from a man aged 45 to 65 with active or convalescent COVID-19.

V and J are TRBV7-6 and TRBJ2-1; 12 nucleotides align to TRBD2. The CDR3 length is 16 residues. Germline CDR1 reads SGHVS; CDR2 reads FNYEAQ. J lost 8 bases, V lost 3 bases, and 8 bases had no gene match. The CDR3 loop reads CASSFWTSGIRDEQFF. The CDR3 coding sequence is TGTGCCAGCAGCTTCTGGACTAGCGGGATTCGGGATGAGCAGTTCTTC.

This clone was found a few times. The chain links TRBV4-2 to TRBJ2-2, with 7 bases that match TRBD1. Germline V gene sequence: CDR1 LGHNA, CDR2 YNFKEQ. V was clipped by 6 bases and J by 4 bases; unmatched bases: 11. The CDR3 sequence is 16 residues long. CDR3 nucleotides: TGTGCCAGCAGTCGGGACAGTGCAGGCCCCACCGGGGAGCTGTTTTTT. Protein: CASSRDSAGPTGELFF.

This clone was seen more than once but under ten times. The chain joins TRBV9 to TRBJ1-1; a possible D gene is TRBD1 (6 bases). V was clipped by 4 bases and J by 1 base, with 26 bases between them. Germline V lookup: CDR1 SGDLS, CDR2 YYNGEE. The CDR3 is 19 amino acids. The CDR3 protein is CASSPQKGHPFLENTEAFF. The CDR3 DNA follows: TGTGCCAGCAGCCCCCAGAAGGGACACCCTTTCTTGGAGAACACTGAAGCTTTCTTT.

The CDR3 DNA reads as TGCGCCAGCAGTAGGGGGGGTGCTTTCCAAGAGACCCAGTACTTC. Protein sequence: CASSRGGAFQETQYF. The V and J genes are TRBV5-1 and TRBJ2-5; possible D gene TRBD2, 7 bases. The V gene lost 5 bases and the J gene lost 1 base, with 15 bases spanning the gap. The CDR3 totals 15 residues. The germline V gene encodes CDR1 SGHRS and CDR2 YFSETQ. Drawing the rest from reference TRBV5-1 and TRBJ2-5, the complete variable domain is KAGVTQTPRYLIKTRGQQVTLSCSPISGHRSVSWYQQTPGQGLQFLFEYFSETQRNKGNFPGRFSGRQFSNSRSEMNVSTLELGDSALYLCASSRGGAFQETQYFGPGTRLLVL.

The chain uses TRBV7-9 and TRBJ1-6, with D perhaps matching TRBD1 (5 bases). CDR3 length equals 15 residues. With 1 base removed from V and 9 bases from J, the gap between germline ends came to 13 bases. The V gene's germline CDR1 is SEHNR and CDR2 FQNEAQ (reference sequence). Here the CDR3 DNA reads TGTGCCAGCAGCTTAGGGAACAATCAGGGTTCACCCCTCCACTTT. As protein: CASSLGNNQGSPLHF.